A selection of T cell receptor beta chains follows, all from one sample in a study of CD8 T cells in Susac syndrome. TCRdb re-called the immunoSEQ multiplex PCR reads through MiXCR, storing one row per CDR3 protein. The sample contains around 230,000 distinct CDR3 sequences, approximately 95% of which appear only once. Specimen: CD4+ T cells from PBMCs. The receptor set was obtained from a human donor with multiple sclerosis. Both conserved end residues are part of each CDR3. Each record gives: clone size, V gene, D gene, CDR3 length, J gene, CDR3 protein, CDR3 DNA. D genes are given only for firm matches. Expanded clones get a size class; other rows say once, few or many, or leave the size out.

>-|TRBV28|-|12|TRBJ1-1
CASRERNTEAFF
TGTGCCAGCAGGGAAAGGAACACTGAAGCTTTCTTT
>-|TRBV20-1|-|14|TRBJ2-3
CSARPRRSTDTQYF
TGCAGTGCTAGACCCCGGAGGAGCACAGATACGCAGTATTTT
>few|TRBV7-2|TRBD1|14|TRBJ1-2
CASSQPGQSYGYTF
TGTGCCAGCAGCCAGCCGGGACAGAGCTATGGCTACACCTTC
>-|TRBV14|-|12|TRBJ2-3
CASSQSRNTQYF
TGTGCCAGCAGCCAGAGTAGAAATACGCAGTATTTT
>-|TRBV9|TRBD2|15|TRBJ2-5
CASSVVPSGQETQYF
TGTGCCAGCAGCGTAGTTCCTAGCGGACAAGAGACCCAGTACTTC
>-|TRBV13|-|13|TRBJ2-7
CASSPRGASEQYF
TGTGCCAGCAGCCCCCGGGGTGCCAGCGAGCAGTACTTC
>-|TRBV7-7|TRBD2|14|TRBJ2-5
CASSLGGRQETQYF
TGTGCTAGCAGCTTAGGCGGGAGGCAAGAGACCCAGTACTTC
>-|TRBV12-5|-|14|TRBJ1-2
CASGQTQGKEGYTF
TGTGCTAGTGGTCAAACACAGGGAAAGGAGGGCTACACCTTC
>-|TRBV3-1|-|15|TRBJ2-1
CASSSKGGSYNEQFF
TGTGCCAGCAGCTCAAAAGGGGGGTCCTACAATGAGCAGTTCTTC
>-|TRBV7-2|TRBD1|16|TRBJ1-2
CASSLASGQGIYGYTF
TGTGCCAGCAGCTTAGCCAGCGGACAGGGAATCTATGGCTACACCTTC
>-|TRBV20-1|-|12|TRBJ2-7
CSADLRGDEQYF
TGCAGTGCTGACCTGCGCGGAGACGAGCAGTACTTC
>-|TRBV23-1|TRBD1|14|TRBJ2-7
CASSQWDRVYEQYF
TGCGCCAGCAGTCAATGGGACAGGGTGTACGAGCAGTACTTC
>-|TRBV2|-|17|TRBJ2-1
CASWKLGGTQEYNEQFF
TGTGCCAGTTGGAAACTCGGAGGGACCCAGGAATACAATGAGCAGTTCTTC
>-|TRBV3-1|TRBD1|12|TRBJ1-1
CASSPLTGGAFF
TGTGCCAGCAGTCCCCTGACAGGGGGAGCTTTCTTT
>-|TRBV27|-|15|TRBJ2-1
CASSPRTTDYNEQFF
TGTGCCAGCAGTCCCCGGACCACAGACTACAATGAGCAGTTCTTC
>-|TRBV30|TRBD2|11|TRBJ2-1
CAWTPAGGLSF
TGTGCCTGGACCCCAGCGGGAGGGCTGTCCTTC
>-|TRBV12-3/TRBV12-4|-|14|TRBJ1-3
CASSPLHSGNTIYF
TGTGCCAGCAGCCCCCTACACTCTGGAAACACCATATATTTT